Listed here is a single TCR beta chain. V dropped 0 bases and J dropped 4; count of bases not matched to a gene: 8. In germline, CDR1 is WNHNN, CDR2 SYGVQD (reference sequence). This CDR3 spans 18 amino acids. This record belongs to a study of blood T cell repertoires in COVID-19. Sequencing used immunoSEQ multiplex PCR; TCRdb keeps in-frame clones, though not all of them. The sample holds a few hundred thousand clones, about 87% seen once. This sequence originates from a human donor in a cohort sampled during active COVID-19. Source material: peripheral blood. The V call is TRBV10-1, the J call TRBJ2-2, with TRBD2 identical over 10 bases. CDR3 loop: CASSESFSGRRGTGELFF. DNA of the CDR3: TGCGCCAGCAGTGAGTCGTTTAGCGGGAGGCGCGGCACCGGGGAGCTGTTTTTT.